Listed below are T cell receptor beta chains from one sample, sequenced in a study of blood T cell repertoires in COVID-19. The method was immunoSEQ multiplex PCR; TCRdb's version includes in-frame clones alone and lacks a portion of them. The sample carries roughly 36,000 clones, about 90% recorded once. The source material was peripheral blood. Every receptor here comes from a man between 50 and 59 years old with active or convalescent COVID-19. Each CDR3 is given without its conserved first and last residue.

TRBV27	TRBJ2-1	ASSRNRYNEQF
TRBV18	TRBJ1-1	ASSLQANTEAF
TRBV11-1	TRBJ1-1	ASSLGDIEAF
TRBV28	TRBJ2-2	ASGARTSLLTGELF
TRBV20-1	TRBJ2-3	SASGSRDRVTDTQY
TRBV6-5	TRBJ1-2	ASSYSAGGYGYT
TRBV6-5	TRBJ1-6	ASSSRIYNSPLH
TRBV18	TRBJ1-5	ASSVRTGNQPQH
TRBV12-3/TRBV12-4	TRBJ2-5	ASSFSGWATQY
TRBV9	TRBJ2-3	ASSVEGSGVGDTQY
TRBV5-6	TRBJ1-2	ASSWWDSGYYYGYT
TRBV28	TRBJ1-5	ASSWGARTGGRQPQH
TRBV28	TRBJ1-2	ASSPAPNRSYGYT
TRBV7-2	TRBJ2-7	ASSLVSDSTYEQY
TRBV30	TRBJ1-6	ACRDRGRMVGSPLH
TRBV9	TRBJ1-2	ASSPSLGADRGGDYGYT
TRBV27	TRBJ2-1	ASSFYGTSGSSSYNEQF
TRBV2	TRBJ2-5	ASTGRTGKETQY
TRBV9	TRBJ2-7	ASSVDPSSYEQY
TRBV7-2	TRBJ2-6	ASSPRQGRSGANVLT
TRBV5-1	TRBJ2-5	ASSLEGEGETQY
TRBV6-6	TRBJ2-4	ASQVDQTKNIQY
TRBV7-9	TRBJ1-1	ASSLALTGMSTEAF
TRBV29-1	TRBJ2-3	SALSFRDKGPGLAPDTQY
TRBV7-8	TRBJ1-2	ASSLVAGGYGYT
TRBV9	TRBJ1-5	ASSVGAGNQPQH